What follows are 18 T cell receptor beta chains derived from one specimen sequenced in a study of cytomegalovirus exposure and HLA in healthy donors. 60 Vbeta and 13 Jbeta primers were used in PCR. This table comes from immunoSEQ multiplex PCR, and its TCRdb copy is limited to in-frame clones, with some not included. The data hold 140,000 to 150,000 clones, with around 78% observed a single time. The sequenced material came from PBMCs. These receptors originate from a man aged 35-49 years in good health and CMV-seropositive.

CDR3 region: CASRLTRDRGYTEAFF. CDR3 bases: TGTGCCAGTAGGCTAACCCGGGACAGGGGGTACACTGAAGCTTTCTTT. V gene TRBV19 combines with J gene TRBJ1-1; 11 positions agree with TRBD1. V was clipped by 6 bases and J by 3 bases; unmatched bases: 9. Germline loops: CDR1 LNHDA, CDR2 SQIVND (reference sequence). The CDR3 has 16 residues.

The chain joins TRBV5-1 to TRBJ1-2; D is perhaps TRBD1 (5 bases). There are 13 residues in the CDR3. With 0 bases removed from V and 2 bases from J, the gap between germline ends came to 5 bases. CDR1 SGHRS and CDR2 YFSETQ come from the germline V gene. Here the CDR3 DNA reads TGCGCCAGCAGCTTGGAGGGGAACTATGGCTACACCTTC. Amino acid sequence: CASSLEGNYGYTF.

In its sample, this clone was seen once. This chain joins TRBV30 and TRBJ1-1, with D hard to call. The length of the CDR3 is 14 residues. Germline loops: CDR1 GTSNPN, CDR2 SVGIG (reference sequence). With 5 bases removed from V and 5 bases from J, the gap between germline ends came to 18 bases. DNA for the CDR3: TGTGCCTGGGCCTCTCGAACGGTGCGGACTGAAGCTTTCTTT. Residues: CAWASRTVRTEAFF.

The CDR3 DNA reads TGTGCCAGCACCCCGGGACAGGGCTACGAGCAGTACTTC. It specifies CASTPGQGYEQYF. The chain uses TRBV7-8 and TRBJ2-7, with TRBD1 identical over 9 bases. The germline CDR1 and CDR2 sequences are SGHVS and FQNEAQ. Trimming took 7 bases from V and 3 from J; bases not matched to a gene: 4. The CDR3 covers 13 residues.

The genes are TRBV4-3 and TRBJ2-5, with TRBD2 matching over 10 bases. The DNA end is more similar to TRBJ2-7, so the J call may be wrong. Germline CDR1 is LGHNA and CDR2 is YSLEER. This CDR3 comprises 17 residues. DNA of the CDR3: TGCGCCAGCAGCCAAGATACGGGGACTAGCGCATTCTACGAGCAGTACTTC. Protein product: CASSQDTGTSAFYEQYF.

In DNA form, the CDR3 reads TGTGCCAGCAGCCGAAAGGACAGGGGGGATTCACCCCTCCACTTT. It specifies CASSRKDRGDSPLHF. This sequence joins TRBV6-5 and TRBJ1-6; 10 bases are a match to TRBD1. CDR1 and CDR2 from the germline V gene are MNHEY and SVGAGI. CDR3 length: 15 amino acids. V trimming: 6 bases; J trimming: 8 bases; junction bases outside the gene matches: 7.

The chain joins TRBV5-1 to TRBJ1-4; D is perhaps TRBD1 (6 bases). The CDR3 sequence is 15 residues long. The V end was cut by 0 bases, the J end by 7 bases, with 13 bases between. Germline V gene data show CDR1 as SGHRS and CDR2 as YFSETQ. The CDR3 DNA reads as TGCGCCAGCAGCTTGGAGGCCCGAGGGGGTGAAAAACTGTTTTTT. Its translation: CASSLEARGGEKLFF.

The V call is TRBV10-3, the J call TRBJ2-7, with 7 bases fitting TRBD1. Trimming removed 6 bases from V and 3 bases from J; junction bases left unmatched: 8. The V gene's germline CDR1 is ENHRY and CDR2 SYGVKD. CDR3 size: 14 residues. CDR3: CAISPGQGVYEQYF. The CDR3 nucleotides read TGTGCCATCAGCCCGGGGCAGGGGGTCTACGAGCAGTACTTC.

The gene calls are TRBV29-1 and TRBJ2-1, with D hard to call. Trimming shortened V by 6 bases and J by 5 bases, and 5 bases separated the two germline ends. CDR1 and CDR2 from the germline V gene are SQVTM and ANQGSEA. This CDR3 is built from 10 residues. Here the CDR3 DNA reads TGCAGCGTGGCCGACAATGAGCAGTTCTTC. The encoded protein is CSVADNEQFF.

V and J are TRBV4-1 and TRBJ2-7; D uncertain. Germline assignment: CDR1 MGHRA and CDR2 YSYEKL. With 3 bases removed from V and 0 bases from J, the gap between germline ends came to 12 bases. CDR3 length: 15 amino acids. Written as DNA, the CDR3 is TGCGCCAGCAGCCACACTTACTGGAGCTCCTACGAGCAGTACTTC. This gives the protein CASSHTYWSSYEQYF.

The CDR3: CASSEAGLPTNEQFF. The DNA for the CDR3 is TGCGCCAGCAGTGAGGCGGGACTACCGACCAATGAGCAGTTCTTC. The chain couples TRBV10-2 to TRBJ2-1, with TRBD2 matching 7 bases. Trimming cost V 2 bases and J 6 bases; bases outside gene matches: 7. The CDR3 sequence is 15 residues long. Germline CDR1 and CDR2: WSHSY and SAAADI.

V is TRBV28 and J is TRBJ2-3; D is perhaps TRBD2 (5 bases). CDR3 length equals 14 residues. Germline CDR1 and CDR2: MDHEN and SYDVKM. Trimming removed 5 bases from V and 2 bases from J, with 11 bases in between. The CDR3 DNA is TGTGCCAGCAGTGCCGCTCGGGACACAGATACGCAGTATTTT. This encodes CASSAARDTDTQYF.

This chain links TRBV7-2 with TRBJ2-7, with D uncertain. This CDR3 has 12 residues. Germline CDR1 reads SGHTA; CDR2 reads FQGNSA. V was shortened by 0 bases and J by 6 bases, with 6 bases between the two germline ends. CDR3 loop: CASSLAQAEQYF. In nucleotides, the CDR3 is TGTGCCAGCAGCTTAGCGCAGGCCGAGCAGTACTTC. Drawing the rest from reference TRBV7-2 and TRBJ2-7, the complete variable domain is GAGVSQSPSNKVTEKGKDVELRCDPISGHTALYWYRQSLGQGLEFLIYFQGNSAPDKSGLPSDRFSAERTGGSVSTLTIQRTQQEDSAVYLCASSLAQAEQYFGPGTRLTVT.

This clone was picked up a small number of times. The V call is TRBV7-3, the J call TRBJ2-2; D is perhaps TRBD2 (5 bases). V lost 4 bases, J lost 5 bases, and 11 bases lay in between. The germline CDR1 and CDR2 sequences are SGHTA and FQGTGA. The CDR3 length is 14 residues. CDR3 sequence reads: CASSSGSRTGELFF. CDR3 DNA: TGTGCCAGCAGCTCGGGATCCCGGACCGGGGAGCTGTTTTTT.

The gene calls are TRBV5-4 and TRBJ2-3; 7 bases align to TRBD2. The V segment lost 7 bases and the J segment 2 bases; nucleotides outside the gene matches: 13. Germline CDR1 SGHNT, CDR2 YYREEE (reference sequence). The CDR3 totals 16 residues. The CDR3 bases are TGTGCCAGCCCCCCGCCAACTAGCGCTTACACAGATACGCAGTATTTT. It is translated as CASPPPTSAYTDTQYF.

The rearrangement uses TRBV27 and TRBJ1-2; D remains unclear. The germline V and J ends were trimmed by 7 bases and 1 base, with 13 bases remaining between them. CDR3 length equals 14 residues. CDR1 and CDR2 (germline): MNHEY, SMNVEV (reference sequence). CDR3 sequence: CASTARGFNYGYTF. In DNA, the CDR3 is TGTGCCAGCACCGCAAGAGGGTTTAACTATGGCTACACCTTC.

This chain connects TRBV5-1 to TRBJ2-7; 8 bases match TRBD1. The V and J ends lost 0 bases and 5 bases, in that order; junction bases with no gene match: 7. Germline loops: CDR1 SGHRS, CDR2 YFSETQ. The length of the CDR3 is 15 residues. CDR3 coding DNA: TGCGCCAGCAGCTTGGCAGGGGGCGTATACCACGAGCAGTACTTC. It codes for CASSLAGGVYHEQYF.

J is TRBJ1-1 and V is TRBV5-8; 8 bases fit TRBD1. Germline values: CDR1 SGHTS, CDR2 YDEGEE. V shed 3 bases and J 4 bases; nucleotides not matched to a gene: 5. The CDR3 spans 14 residues. In DNA form, the CDR3 reads TGTGCCAGCAGCTCCCGACAGGGGCTCACTGAAGCTTTCTTT. This encodes CASSSRQGLTEAFF.